These 11 T cell receptor delta chains came from one sample sequenced in a study of gamma delta lymphoproliferative disorders and STAT genes. TCRdb reprocessed the multiplex PCR reads using CATT. This table holds about 920 delta-chain clones, around 2% found once. Genomic DNA from isolated PBMCs served as the sequencing template. Specimen: blood. Every receptor here comes from a human donor in good health.

To note about this clone: With only one base between it and a far larger clone, this is likely a read error. Different DNA sequences within this sample yield the same CDR3. The chain employs TRDV2 and TRDJ1; tentative D call: TRDD3 (5 bases). Germline CDR1 reads GEAIGNYY; CDR2 reads EKD. CDR3 size: 18 residues. The V end was cut by 0 bases, the J end by 0 bases, with 19 bases between. The CDR3 nucleotides are TGTGCCTGTGACACCGTAACTGGAGGACGGATGTACACCGATAAACTCATCTTT. Translation gives CACDTVTGGRMYTDKLIF.

This clone was counted at least ten times. A read error is the likely source, as a far larger clone sits one nucleotide away. Other DNA sequences in this specimen translate into the identical CDR3. The chain combines TRDV2 with TRDJ1, with TRDD3 matching over 8 bases. The CDR3 length is 18 residues. The germline gives CDR1 GEAIGNYY, CDR2 EKD. The CDR3 spells CACDTVLPTGGYTDKLIF. Here the CDR3 DNA reads TGCGCCTGTGACACCGTTTTGCCTACTGGGGGGTACACCGATAAACTCATCTTT.

Turning to this clone: TCRdb's entry gives the protein of a much larger clone, which mismatches this DNA's translation at residue 7, likely from a read error; the protein reported here is translated from the DNA. This rearrangement joins TRDV1 to TRDJ1, with D possibly being TRDD3 (6 bases). Trimming removed 3 bases from V and 4 bases from J, with 36 bases in between. Looked up from germline, CDR1 is TSWWSYY and CDR2 is QGS. This CDR3 is built from 22 residues. CDR3 bases: TGTGCTCTTGGGGAGGCACCACACGAGTTTAAACCTTGGAATCTGGGGAGCGATAAACTCATCTTT. Protein sequence: CALGEAPHEFKPWNLGSDKLIF.

In this sample, this clone turned up a few times. A read error likely explains why the TCRdb protein, taken from a much larger clone, differs from this DNA's translation at residue 14; the protein shown is translated from the DNA. The rearrangement links TRDV1 to TRDJ1; 9 bases match TRDD3. The CDR3 consists of 16 residues. Germline CDR1 TSWWSYY, CDR2 QGS. Here the CDR3 reads CALGELLGIRGYKPIF. DNA of the CDR3: TGTGCTCTTGGGGAACTTTTGGGGATACGGGGGTATAAACCCATCTTT.

This clone was detected a few times. TCRdb has a much larger clone's protein, which differs at residue 14 from the translation of this DNA, likely because of a read error; what is shown is the protein translated from the DNA. There is no V gene call, and the J gene is TRDJ1; the DNA was not compared with TRDD3, the D call given in the table. CDR3 length: 18 amino acids. For the CDR3, the DNA is TGTGCCTGTGACACCGTACGGGGGATACCCGCCAGCACCAATAAACTCATCTTT. Protein sequence: CACDTVRGIPASTNKLIF.

In the case of this clone: TCRdb lists the protein of a much larger clone for this DNA, which differs at residue 14, so this is likely a read error; the protein given here is translated from the DNA itself. The chain carries TRDV2 and TRDJ1; the match to TRDD3 covers 9 bases. The CDR3 spans 18 residues. Germline values: CDR1 GEAIGNYY, CDR2 EKD. The CDR3 region is CACDTVTGGRMYTGKLIF. Written as DNA, the CDR3 is TGTGCCTGTGACACCGTAACTGGGGGACGGATGTACACCGGTAAACTCATCTTT.

The J gene corresponds to TRDJ3; a V gene call is absent; TRDD3, the table's D call, lacks a check against the DNA. The CDR3 covers 19 residues. The CDR3 nucleotides are TGTGCCTGTGACACCGGATACTGGGGGGGCTCCTGGGACACCCGACAGATGTTTTTC. Translating it yields CACDTGYWGGSWDTRQMFF.

This clone was seen many times. A far bigger clonotype differs at one base, so this is likely a read error. This sample also contains other DNA sequences that code for the same CDR3. The rearrangement uses TRDV1 and TRDJ1, with D possibly matching TRDD3 (5 bases). V was shortened by 6 bases and J by 0 bases, with 17 bases between the two germline ends. This CDR3 comprises 16 residues. Germline V gene sequence: CDR1 TSWWSYY, CDR2 QGS. CDR3 amino acids: CALGESYVWDTDKLIF. The CDR3 DNA sequence: TGTGCTCTTGGAGAAAGCTACGTCTGGGACACCGATAAACTCATCTTT.

As for this clone: This likely stems from a read error, as it lies one base from a far larger clone. The sample contains more than one DNA sequence encoding this CDR3. The genes are TRDV2 and TRDJ1, with a possible D match to TRDD3 (6 bases). CDR1 GEAIGNYY and CDR2 EKD come from the germline V gene. This CDR3 is built from 16 residues. V dropped 4 bases and J dropped 4 bases, with 21 bases sitting between them. CDR3 protein: CACDTVGGGASDKLIF. The DNA for the CDR3 is TGTGCCTGTGATACCGTCGGTGGGGGGGCCAGCGATAAACTCATCTTT.

This clone was counted many times. This likely stems from a read error, as it lies one base from a far larger clone. Because the CDR3's place on the DNA is in doubt, the DNA is left out and the CDR3 is given as listed by TCRdb. The chain links TRDV2 to TRDJ1; the DNA was not compared with TRDD3, the D call given in the table. The CDR3 is 16 residues long, counting both termini. From germline, CDR1 is GEAIGNYY and CDR2 EKD. CDR3 loop: CACDTVGGGASDKLIF.

This clone was observed a few times. The protein held in TCRdb is that of a much larger clone and does not match this DNA's translation at residue 8, likely because of a read error; the protein shown is translated from the DNA. The V gene is TRDV2, the J gene TRDJ1; the D is unclear. Germline CDR1 and CDR2: GEAIGNYY and EKD. V was clipped by 3 bases and J by 0 bases, with 19 bases between them. CDR3 size: 17 residues. The CDR3 here is CACDRLTRAQYTDKLIF. In nucleotides, the CDR3 is TGTGCCTGTGACCGCCTTACTAGGGCTCAGTACACCGATAAACTCATCTTT.